The TCR beta chain described here comes from a study of T cell responses to AZD1222 COVID-19 vaccine. Using immunoSEQ multiplex PCR, the repertoire was profiled, and TCRdb retains in-frame clones only, with some absent. This sample yields roughly 170,000 clones, of which around 90% are seen a single time; less than 3% belongs to the top ten. Whole-study results and caveats: The donor group comprised mostly white British people and more females; the analysis possibly underestimated clonal diversity. Dominant CD4 TCR responses targeted spike regions 160-218 and 743-854. Of the AZD1222 recipients, only five or six were seropositive at baseline. Within unmutated variant regions lay the reported targets of nearly half of spike-specific TCRs.

V dropped 4 bases and J dropped 4; count of bases not matched to a gene: 6. Germline assignment: CDR1 WSHSY and CDR2 SAAADI. The CDR3 is 15 residues long. Regarding this clone: What it binds is not known.

This clonotype was obtained from an adult in good health. The sample was peripheral blood, taken on day 0 of AZD1222 vaccination. The V and J genes are TRBV10-2 and TRBJ2-7; 11 bases are a match to TRBD1. CDR3 DNA sequence: TGCGCCAGCAGTGTCCGGGACAGGGGGGATTACGAGCAGTACTTC. Translating gives CASSVRDRGDYEQYF.